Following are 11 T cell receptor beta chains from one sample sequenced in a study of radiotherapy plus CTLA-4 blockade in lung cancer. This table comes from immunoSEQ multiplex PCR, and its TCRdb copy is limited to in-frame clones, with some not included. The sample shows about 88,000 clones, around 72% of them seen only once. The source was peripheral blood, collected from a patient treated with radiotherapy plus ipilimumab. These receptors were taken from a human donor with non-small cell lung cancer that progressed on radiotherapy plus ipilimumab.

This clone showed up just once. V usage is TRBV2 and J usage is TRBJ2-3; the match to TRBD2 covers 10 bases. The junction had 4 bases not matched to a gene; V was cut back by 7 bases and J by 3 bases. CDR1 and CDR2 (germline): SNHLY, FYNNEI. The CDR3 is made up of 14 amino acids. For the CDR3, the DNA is TGTGCCAGCAAATCTAGCGGGGGAACAGATACGCAGTATTTT. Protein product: CASKSSGGTDTQYF.

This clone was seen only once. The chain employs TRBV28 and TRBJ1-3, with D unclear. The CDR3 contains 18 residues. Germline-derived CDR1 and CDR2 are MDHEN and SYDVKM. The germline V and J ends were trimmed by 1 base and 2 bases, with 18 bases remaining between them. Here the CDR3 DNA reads TGTGCCAGCAGTTTATCCCCGCACCGACCCTTGGCTGGAAACACCATATATTTT. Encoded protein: CASSLSPHRPLAGNTIYF.

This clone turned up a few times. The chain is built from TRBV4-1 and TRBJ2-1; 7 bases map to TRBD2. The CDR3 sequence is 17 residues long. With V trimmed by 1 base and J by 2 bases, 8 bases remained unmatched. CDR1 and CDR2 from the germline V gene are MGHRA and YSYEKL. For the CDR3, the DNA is TGCGCCAGCAGCCAAGGGGTAATGGGGGGGGCCTACAATGAGCAGTTCTTC. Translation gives CASSQGVMGGAYNEQFF.

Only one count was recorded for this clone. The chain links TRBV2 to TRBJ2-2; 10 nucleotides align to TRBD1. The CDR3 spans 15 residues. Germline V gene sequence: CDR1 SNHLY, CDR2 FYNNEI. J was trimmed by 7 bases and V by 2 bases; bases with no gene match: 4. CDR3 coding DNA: TGTGCCAGCAGTGAACGACAGGGGGCGGGCGGGGAGCTGTTTTTT. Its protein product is CASSERQGAGGELFF.

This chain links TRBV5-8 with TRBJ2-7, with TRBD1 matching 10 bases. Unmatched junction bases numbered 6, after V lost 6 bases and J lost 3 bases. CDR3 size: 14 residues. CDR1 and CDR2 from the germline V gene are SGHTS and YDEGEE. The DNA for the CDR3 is TGTGCCAGCACCAGAAGGACAGGGGGCTACGAGCAGTACTTC. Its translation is CASTRRTGGYEQYF.

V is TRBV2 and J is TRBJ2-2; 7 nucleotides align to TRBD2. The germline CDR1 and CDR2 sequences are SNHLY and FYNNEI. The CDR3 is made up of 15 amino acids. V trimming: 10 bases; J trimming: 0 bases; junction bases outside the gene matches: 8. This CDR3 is CATTAGDSNTGELFF. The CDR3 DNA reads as TGTGCCACCACGGCGGGAGACTCGAACACCGGGGAGCTGTTTTTT.

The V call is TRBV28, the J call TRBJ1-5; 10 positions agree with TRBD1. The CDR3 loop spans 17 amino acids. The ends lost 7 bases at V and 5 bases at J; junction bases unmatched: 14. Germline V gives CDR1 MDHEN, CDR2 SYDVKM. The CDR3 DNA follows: TGTGCCAGCAACCCCCATCAGCCAGGGACAGGGGATCAGCCCCAGCATTTT. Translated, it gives CASNPHQPGTGDQPQHF.

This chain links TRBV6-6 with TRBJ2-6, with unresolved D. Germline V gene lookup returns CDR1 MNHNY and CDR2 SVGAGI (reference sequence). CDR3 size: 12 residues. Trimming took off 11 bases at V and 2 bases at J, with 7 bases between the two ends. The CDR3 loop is CAATTGANVLTF. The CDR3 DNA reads TGTGCCGCAACGACTGGGGCCAACGTCCTGACTTTC.

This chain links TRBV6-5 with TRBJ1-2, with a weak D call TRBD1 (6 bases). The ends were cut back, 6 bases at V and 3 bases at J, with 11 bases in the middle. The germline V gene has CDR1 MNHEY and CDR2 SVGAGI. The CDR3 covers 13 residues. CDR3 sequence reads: CASRPGGDYGYTF. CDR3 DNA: TGTGCCAGCAGGCCGGGGGGCGACTATGGCTACACCTTC.

The CDR3 DNA sequence: TGTGCCAGCTCACCACCAATAGGACAGGGGACCTACGAGCAGTACTTC. The encoded protein is CASSPPIGQGTYEQYF. This sequence joins TRBV18 and TRBJ2-7; 9 nucleotides line up with TRBD1. The germline V gene encodes CDR1 KGHSH and CDR2 LQKENI. Trimming at V came to 0 bases and at J to 2 bases, leaving 5 bases not matched to a gene. This CDR3 is built from 16 residues.

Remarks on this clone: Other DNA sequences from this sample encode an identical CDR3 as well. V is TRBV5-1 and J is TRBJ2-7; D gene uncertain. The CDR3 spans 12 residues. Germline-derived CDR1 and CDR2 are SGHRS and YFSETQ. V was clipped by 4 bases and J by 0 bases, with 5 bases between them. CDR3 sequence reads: CASSPSSYEQYF. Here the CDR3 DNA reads TGCGCCAGCAGCCCCTCCTCCTACGAGCAGTACTTC.